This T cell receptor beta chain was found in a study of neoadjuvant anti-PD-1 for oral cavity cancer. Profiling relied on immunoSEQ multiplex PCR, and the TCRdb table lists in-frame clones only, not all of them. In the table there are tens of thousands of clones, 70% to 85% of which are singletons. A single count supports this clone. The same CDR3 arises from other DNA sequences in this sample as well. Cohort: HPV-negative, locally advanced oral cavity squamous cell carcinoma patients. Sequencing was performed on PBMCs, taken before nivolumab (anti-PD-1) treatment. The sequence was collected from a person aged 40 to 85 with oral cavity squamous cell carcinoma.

The CDR3 DNA reads as TGTGCCAGCAGCCAAGCGCCAGGGGGCACCGGGGAGCTGTTTTTT. This codes for CASSQAPGGTGELFF. The chain uses TRBV6-5 and TRBJ2-2, with 7 bases aligning to TRBD1. Germline V gene sequence: CDR1 MNHEY, CDR2 SVGAGI. The CDR3 totals 15 residues. The trim removed 6 bases at V and 4 bases at J, leaving 8 bases unmatched.